Sequencing of this TCR beta chain was carried out in a study of cytotoxic CD8 clonotypes in ibrutinib-treated CLL. Study details: Collecting the response samples happened after a median 12 months of treatment, with a range of 6 to 36. Per sample, productive templates averaged approximately 260,000 and productive rearrangements averaged about 100,000.

Points from the study as a whole: Clonality increased at ibrutinib response, then returned toward baseline at progression. Clonality was higher at baseline than in age-matched healthy donors and tracked circulating CD8+ T-cell counts.

TCRdb's copy holds only in-frame clones and misses some; the assay was immunoSEQ multiplex PCR. This repertoire shows approximately 330,000 clones, almost 80% found once; its top ten account for about 6.7%. Trimming at V came to 5 bases and at J to 3 bases, leaving 8 bases not matched to a gene. The CDR3 extends over 15 amino acids. In germline, CDR1 is SGHVS, CDR2 FNYEAQ. Details on this clone: No antigen is known for it.

The sequence came from a human donor with chronic lymphocytic leukemia. Sample: PBMCs, taken before ibrutinib treatment. The rearrangement uses TRBV7-6 and TRBJ2-5; 8 positions agree with TRBD2. The CDR3 nucleotides read TGTGCCAGCAGCCCCGGGACTAGGGGAAAAGAGACCCAGTACTTC. This translates into CASSPGTRGKETQYF.